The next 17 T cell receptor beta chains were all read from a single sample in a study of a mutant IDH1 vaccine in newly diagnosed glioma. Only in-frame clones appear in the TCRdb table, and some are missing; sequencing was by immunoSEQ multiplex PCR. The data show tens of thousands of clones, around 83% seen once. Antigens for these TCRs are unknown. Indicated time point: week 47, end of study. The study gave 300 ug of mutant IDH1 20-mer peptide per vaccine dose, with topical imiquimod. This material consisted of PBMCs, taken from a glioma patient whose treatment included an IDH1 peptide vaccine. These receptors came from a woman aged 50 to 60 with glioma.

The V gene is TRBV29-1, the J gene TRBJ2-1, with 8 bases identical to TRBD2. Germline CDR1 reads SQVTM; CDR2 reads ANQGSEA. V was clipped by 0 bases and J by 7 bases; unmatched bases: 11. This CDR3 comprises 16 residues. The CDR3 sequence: CSVEDRRRGAGNEQFF. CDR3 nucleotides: TGCAGCGTTGAAGATCGGAGGCGGGGGGCGGGGAATGAGCAGTTCTTC.

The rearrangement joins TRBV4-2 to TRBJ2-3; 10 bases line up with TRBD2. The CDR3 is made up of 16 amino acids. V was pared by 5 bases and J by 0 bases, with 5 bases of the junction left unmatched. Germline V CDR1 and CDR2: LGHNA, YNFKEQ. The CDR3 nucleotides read TGTGCCAGCAGCGCTAGCGGGGGCCGTAGCACAGATACGCAGTATTTT. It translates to CASSASGGRSTDTQYF.

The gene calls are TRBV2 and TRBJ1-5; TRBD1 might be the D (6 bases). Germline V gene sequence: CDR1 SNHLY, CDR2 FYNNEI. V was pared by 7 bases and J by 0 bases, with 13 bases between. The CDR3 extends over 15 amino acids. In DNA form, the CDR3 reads TGTGCCAGCATGTCGGGACACCGTAGCAATCAGCCCCAGCATTTT. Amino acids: CASMSGHRSNQPQHF. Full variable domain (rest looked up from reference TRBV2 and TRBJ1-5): EPEVTQTPSHQVTQMGQEVILRCVPISNHLYFYWYRQILGQKVEFLVSFYNNEISEKSEIFDDQFSVERPDGSNFTLKIRSTKLEDSAMYFCASMSGHRSNQPQHFGDGTRLSIL.

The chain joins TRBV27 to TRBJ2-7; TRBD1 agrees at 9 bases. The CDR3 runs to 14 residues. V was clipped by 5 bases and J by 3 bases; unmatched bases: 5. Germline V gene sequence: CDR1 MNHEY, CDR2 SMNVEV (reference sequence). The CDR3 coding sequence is TGTGCCAGCAGTCTAGGGGACAGGGTCTACGAGCAGTACTTC. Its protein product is CASSLGDRVYEQYF.

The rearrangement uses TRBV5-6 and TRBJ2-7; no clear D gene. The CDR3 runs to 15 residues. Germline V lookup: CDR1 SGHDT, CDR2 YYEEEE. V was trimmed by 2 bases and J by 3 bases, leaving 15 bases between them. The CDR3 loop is CASSFLGKSNYEQYF. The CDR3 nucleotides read TGTGCCAGCAGCTTCCTCGGAAAATCAAACTACGAGCAGTACTTC.

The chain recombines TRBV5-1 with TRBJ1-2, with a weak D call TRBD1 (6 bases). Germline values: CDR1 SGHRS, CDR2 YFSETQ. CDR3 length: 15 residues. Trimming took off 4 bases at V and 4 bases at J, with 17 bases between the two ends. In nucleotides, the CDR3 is TGCGCCAGCAGCAATCACAGGGAAGGGCCCTATGGCTACACCTTC. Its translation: CASSNHREGPYGYTF.

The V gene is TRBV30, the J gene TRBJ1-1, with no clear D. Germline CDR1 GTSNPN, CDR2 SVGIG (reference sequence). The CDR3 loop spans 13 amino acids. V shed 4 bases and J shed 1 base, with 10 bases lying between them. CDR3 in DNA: TGTGCCTGGACGAGGCACGAGAACACTGAAGCTTTCTTT. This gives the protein CAWTRHENTEAFF.

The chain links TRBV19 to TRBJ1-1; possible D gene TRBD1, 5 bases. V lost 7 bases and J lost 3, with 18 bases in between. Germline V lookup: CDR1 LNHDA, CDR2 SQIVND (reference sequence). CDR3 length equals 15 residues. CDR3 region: CASIQVGAWDTEAFF. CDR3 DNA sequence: TGTGCCAGTATCCAGGTCGGGGCATGGGACACTGAAGCTTTCTTT.

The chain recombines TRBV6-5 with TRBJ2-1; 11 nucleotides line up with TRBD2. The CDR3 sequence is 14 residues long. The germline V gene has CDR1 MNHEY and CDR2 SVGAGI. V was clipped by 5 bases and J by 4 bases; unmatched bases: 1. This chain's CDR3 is CASSLAGGYNEQFF. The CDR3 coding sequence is TGTGCCAGCAGTCTAGCGGGGGGTTACAATGAGCAGTTCTTC.

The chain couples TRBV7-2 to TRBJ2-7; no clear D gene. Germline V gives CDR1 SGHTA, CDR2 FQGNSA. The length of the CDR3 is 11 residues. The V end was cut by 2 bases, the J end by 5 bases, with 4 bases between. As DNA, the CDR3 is TGTGCCAGCAGCTTACTCCACGAGCAGTACTTC. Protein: CASSLLHEQYF. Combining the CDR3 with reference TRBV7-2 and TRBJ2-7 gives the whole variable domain GAGVSQSPSNKVTEKGKDVELRCDPISGHTALYWYRQSLGQGLEFLIYFQGNSAPDKSGLPSDRFSAERTGGSVSTLTIQRTQQEDSAVYLCASSLLHEQYFGPGTRLTVT.

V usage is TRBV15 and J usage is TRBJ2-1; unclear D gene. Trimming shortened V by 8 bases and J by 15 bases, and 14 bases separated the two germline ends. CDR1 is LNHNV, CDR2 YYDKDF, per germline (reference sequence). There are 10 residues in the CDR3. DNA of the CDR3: TGTGCCACCGGTCTAGAAATTCGGTTCTTC. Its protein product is CATGLEIRFF.

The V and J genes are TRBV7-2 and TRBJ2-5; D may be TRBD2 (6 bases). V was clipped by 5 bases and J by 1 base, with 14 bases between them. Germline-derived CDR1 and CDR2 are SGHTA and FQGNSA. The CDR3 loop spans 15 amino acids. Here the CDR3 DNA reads TGTGCCAGCAGCCCAGGATCCGGGGGCCAAGAGACCCAGTACTTC. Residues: CASSPGSGGQETQYF.

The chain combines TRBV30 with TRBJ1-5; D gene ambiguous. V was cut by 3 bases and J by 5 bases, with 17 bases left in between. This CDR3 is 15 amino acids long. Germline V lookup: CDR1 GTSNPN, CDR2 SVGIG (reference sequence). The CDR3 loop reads CAWRANRAEHQPQHF. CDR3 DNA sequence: TGTGCCTGGAGGGCGAATAGGGCGGAGCATCAGCCCCAGCATTTT.

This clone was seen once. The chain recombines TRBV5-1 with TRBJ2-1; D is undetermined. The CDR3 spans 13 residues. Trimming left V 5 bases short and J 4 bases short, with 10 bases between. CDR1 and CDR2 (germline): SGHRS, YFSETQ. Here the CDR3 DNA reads TGCGCCAGCAGGGCTAGTGAATACAATGAGCAGTTCTTC. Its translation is CASRASEYNEQFF.

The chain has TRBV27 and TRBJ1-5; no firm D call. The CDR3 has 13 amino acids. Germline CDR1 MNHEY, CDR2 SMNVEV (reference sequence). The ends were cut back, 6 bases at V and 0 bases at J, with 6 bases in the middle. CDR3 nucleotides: TGTGCCAGCAGGCCCTATAGCAATCAGCCCCAGCATTTT. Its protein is CASRPYSNQPQHF.

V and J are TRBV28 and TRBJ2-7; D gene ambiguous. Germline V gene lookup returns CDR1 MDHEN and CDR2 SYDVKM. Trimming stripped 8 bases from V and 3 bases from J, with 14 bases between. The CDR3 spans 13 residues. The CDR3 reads CASGVTGVYEQYF. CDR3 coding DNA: TGTGCCAGCGGGGTCACTGGAGTCTACGAGCAGTACTTC.

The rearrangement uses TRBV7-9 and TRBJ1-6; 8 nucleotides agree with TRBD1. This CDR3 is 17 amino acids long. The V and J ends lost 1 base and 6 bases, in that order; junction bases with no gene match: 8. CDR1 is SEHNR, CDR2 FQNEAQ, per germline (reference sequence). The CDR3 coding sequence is TGTGCCAGCAGCTTAGGGTCAGGGGGCGGAGGTAATTCACCCCTCCACTTT. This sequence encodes CASSLGSGGGGNSPLHF.